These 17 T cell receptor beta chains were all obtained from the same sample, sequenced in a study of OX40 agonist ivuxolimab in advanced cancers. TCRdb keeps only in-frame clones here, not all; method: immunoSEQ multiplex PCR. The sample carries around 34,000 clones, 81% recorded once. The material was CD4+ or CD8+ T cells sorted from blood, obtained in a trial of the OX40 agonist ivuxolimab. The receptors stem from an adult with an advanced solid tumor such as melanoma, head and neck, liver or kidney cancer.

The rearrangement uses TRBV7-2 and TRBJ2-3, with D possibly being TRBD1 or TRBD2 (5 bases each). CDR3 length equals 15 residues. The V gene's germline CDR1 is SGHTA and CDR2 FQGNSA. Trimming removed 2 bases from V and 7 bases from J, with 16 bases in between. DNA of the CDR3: TGTGCCAGCAGCTTATCCGGGACCCCTATTAATACGCAGTATTTT. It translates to CASSLSGTPINTQYF.

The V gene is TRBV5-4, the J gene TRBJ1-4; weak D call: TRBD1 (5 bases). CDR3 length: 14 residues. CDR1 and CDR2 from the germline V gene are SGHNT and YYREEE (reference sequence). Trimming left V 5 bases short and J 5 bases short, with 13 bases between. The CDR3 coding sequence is TGTGCCAGCAGACGGGACGGGGGAAATGAAAAACTGTTTTTT. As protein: CASRRDGGNEKLFF. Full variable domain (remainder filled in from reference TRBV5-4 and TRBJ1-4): ETGVTQSPTHLIKTRGQQVTLRCSSQSGHNTVSWYQQALGQGPQFIFQYYREEENGRGNFPPRFSGLQFPNYSSELNVNALELDDSALYLCASRRDGGNEKLFFGSGTQLSVL.

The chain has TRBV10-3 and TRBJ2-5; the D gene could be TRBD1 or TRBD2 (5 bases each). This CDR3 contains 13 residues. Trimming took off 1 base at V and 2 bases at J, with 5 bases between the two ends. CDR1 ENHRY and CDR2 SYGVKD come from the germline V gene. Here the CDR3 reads CAISEWGQETQYF. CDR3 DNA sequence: TGTGCCATCAGTGAGTGGGGGCAAGAGACCCAGTACTTC.

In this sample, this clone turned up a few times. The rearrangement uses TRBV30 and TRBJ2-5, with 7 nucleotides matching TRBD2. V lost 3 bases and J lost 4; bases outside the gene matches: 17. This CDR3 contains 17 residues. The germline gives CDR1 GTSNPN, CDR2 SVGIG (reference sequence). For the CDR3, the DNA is TGTGCCTGGAGAGTAGGCGGGTCGGAGCGGGACCTAGAGACCCAGTACTTC. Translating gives CAWRVGGSERDLETQYF.

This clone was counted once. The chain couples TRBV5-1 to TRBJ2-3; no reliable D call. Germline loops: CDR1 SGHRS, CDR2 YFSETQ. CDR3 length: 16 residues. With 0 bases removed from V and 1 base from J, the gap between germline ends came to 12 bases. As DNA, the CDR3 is TGCGCCAGCAGCTTGGCCGGAAGTACCGGCACAGATACGCAGTATTTT. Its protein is CASSLAGSTGTDTQYF.

The CDR3 reads CASSVLRGDTEAFF. As DNA, the CDR3 is TGTGCCAGCAGTGTATTGCGGGGAGACACTGAAGCTTTCTTT. This rearrangement joins TRBV2 to TRBJ1-1, with D hard to call. The CDR3 covers 14 residues. The V end lost 4 bases, the J end lost 3 bases, and 12 bases lay between the germline ends. Per germline, CDR1 SNHLY and CDR2 FYNNEI.

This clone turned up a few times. The CDR3, as DNA: TGCGCCAGCAGCTTGGAAAGGACGGCGAACACTGAAGCTTTCTTT. Protein sequence: CASSLERTANTEAFF. The chain uses TRBV5-1 and TRBJ1-1; D unresolved. The germline V and J ends were trimmed by 0 bases and 1 base, with 10 bases remaining between them. CDR1 and CDR2 from the germline V gene are SGHRS and YFSETQ. This CDR3 spans 15 amino acids.

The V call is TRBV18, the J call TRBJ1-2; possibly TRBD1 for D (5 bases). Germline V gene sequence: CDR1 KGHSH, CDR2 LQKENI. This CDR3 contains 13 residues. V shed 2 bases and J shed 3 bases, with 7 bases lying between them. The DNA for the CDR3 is TGTGCCAGCTCACCAGGGGCCCACTATGGCTACACCTTC. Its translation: CASSPGAHYGYTF.

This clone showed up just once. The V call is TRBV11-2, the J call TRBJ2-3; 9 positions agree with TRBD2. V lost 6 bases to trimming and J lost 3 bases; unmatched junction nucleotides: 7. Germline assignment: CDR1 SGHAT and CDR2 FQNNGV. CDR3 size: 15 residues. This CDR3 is CASRKAGGATDTQYF. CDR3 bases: TGTGCCAGCAGAAAAGCGGGGGGAGCGACAGATACGCAGTATTTT.

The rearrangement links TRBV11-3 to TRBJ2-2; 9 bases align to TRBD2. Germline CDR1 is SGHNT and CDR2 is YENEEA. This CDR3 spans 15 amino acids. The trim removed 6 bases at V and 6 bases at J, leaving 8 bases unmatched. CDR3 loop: CASSYSGGRAGELFF. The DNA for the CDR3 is TGTGCCAGCAGTTATAGCGGGGGCCGGGCCGGGGAGCTGTTTTTT.

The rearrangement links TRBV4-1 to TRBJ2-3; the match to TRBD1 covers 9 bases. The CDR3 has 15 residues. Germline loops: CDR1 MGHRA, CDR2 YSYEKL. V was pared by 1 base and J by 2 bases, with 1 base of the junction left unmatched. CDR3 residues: CASSQGTGVTDTQYF. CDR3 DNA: TGCGCCAGCAGCCAAGGGACAGGGGTCACAGATACGCAGTATTTT.

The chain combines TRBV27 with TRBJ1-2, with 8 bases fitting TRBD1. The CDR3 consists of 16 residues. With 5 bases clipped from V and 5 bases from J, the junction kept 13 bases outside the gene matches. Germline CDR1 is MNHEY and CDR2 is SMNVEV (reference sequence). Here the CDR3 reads CASSKDRGGEGYGYTF. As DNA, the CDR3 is TGTGCCAGCAGTAAAGACAGGGGAGGCGAGGGGTATGGCTACACCTTC.

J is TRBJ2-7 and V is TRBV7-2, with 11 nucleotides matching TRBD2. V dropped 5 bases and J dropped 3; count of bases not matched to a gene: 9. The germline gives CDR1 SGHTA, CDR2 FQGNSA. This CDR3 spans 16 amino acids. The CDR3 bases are TGTGCCAGCAGCCCGTTACCCGGGACTAGCGGCTACGAGCAGTACTTC. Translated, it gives CASSPLPGTSGYEQYF.

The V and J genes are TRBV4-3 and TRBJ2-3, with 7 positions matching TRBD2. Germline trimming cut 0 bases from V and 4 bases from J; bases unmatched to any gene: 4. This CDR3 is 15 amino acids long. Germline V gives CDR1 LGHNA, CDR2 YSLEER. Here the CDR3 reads CASSQETGGPDTQYF. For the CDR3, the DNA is TGCGCCAGCAGCCAAGAAACGGGAGGACCAGATACGCAGTATTTT.

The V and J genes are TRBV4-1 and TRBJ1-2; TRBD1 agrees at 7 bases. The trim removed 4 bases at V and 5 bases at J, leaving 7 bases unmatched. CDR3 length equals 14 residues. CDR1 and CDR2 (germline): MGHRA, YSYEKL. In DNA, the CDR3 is TGCGCCAGCAGCCGGACCCGGGACAGATATGGCTACACCTTC. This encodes CASSRTRDRYGYTF.

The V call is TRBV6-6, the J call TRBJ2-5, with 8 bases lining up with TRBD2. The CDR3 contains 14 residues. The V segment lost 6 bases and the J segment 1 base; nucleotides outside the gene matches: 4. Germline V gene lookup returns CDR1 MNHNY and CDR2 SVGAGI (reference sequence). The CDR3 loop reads CASSRTSGQETQYF. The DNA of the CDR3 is TGTGCCAGCAGCCGTACTAGCGGCCAAGAGACCCAGTACTTC.

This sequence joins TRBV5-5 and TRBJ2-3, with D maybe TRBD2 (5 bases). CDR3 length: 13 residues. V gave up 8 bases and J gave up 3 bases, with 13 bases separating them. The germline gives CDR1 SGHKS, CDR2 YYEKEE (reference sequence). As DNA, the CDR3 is TGTGCCAGTAGGAGGCCAGGAACAGATACGCAGTATTTT. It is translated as CASRRPGTDTQYF.